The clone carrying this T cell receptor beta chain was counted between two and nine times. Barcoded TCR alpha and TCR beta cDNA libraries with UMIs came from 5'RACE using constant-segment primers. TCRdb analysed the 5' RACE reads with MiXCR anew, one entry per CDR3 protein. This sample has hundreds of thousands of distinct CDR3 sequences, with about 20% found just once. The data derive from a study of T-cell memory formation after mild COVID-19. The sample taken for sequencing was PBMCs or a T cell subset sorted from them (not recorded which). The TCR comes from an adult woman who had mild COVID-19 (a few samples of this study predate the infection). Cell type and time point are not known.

DNA of the CDR3: TGTGCCAGCAGCTTTGGGGAAAATAGGATACTCTATAATTCACCCCTCCACTTT. Translating it yields CASSFGENRILYNSPLHF. The V and J genes are TRBV7-9 and TRBJ1-6; D unresolved. Trimming pared 3 bases from V and 3 bases from J, leaving 18 bases between. The CDR3 runs to 18 residues. The germline CDR1 and CDR2 sequences are SEHNR and FQNEAQ (reference sequence).